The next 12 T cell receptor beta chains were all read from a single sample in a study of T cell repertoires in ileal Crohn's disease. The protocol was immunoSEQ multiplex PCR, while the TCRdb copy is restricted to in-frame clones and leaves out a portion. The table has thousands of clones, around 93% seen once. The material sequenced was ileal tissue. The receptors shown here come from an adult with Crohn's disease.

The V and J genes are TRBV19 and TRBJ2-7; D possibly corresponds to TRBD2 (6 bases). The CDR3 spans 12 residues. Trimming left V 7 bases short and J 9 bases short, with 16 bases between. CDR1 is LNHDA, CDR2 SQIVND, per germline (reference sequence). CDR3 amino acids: CASTSGVLGQYF. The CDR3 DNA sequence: TGTGCCAGTACCTCGGGAGTCTTAGGGCAGTACTTC.

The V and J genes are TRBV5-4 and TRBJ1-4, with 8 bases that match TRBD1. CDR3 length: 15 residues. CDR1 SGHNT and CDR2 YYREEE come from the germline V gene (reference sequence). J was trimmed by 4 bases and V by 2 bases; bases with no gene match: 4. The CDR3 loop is CASSFDDRGNEKLFF. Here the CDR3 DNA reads TGTGCCAGCAGCTTTGATGACAGGGGTAATGAAAAACTGTTTTTT.

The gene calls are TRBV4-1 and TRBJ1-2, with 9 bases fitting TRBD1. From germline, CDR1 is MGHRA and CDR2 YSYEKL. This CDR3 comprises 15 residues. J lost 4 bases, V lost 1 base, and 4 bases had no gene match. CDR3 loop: CASSQVPGQGYGYTF. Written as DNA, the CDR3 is TGCGCCAGCAGCCAAGTCCCGGGACAGGGCTATGGCTACACCTTC.

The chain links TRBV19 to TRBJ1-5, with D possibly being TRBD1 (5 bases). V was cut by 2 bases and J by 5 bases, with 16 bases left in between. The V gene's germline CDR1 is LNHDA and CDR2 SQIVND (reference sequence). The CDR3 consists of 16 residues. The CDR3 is CASSIQTDQGDQPQHF. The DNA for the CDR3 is TGTGCCAGTAGTATACAGACAGACCAAGGGGATCAGCCCCAGCATTTT.

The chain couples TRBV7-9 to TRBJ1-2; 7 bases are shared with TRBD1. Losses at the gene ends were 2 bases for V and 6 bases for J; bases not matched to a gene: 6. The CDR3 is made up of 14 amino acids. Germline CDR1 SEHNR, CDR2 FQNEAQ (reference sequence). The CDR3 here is CASSLYRQGDGYTF. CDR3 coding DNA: TGTGCCAGCAGCTTATACAGGCAGGGGGATGGCTACACCTTC.

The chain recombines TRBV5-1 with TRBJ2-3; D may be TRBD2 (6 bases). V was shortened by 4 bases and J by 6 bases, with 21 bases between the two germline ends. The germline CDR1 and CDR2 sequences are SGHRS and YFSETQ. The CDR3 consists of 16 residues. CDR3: CASSVGAGGGEDTQYF. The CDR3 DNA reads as TGCGCCAGCAGCGTCGGGGCCGGGGGAGGCGAGGATACGCAGTATTTT.

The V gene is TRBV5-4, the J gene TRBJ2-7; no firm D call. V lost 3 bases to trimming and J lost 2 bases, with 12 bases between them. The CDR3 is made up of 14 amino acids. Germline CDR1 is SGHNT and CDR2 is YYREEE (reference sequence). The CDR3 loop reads CASSSRQRTYEQYF. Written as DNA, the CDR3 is TGTGCCAGCAGCTCCAGGCAGAGAACCTACGAGCAGTACTTC.

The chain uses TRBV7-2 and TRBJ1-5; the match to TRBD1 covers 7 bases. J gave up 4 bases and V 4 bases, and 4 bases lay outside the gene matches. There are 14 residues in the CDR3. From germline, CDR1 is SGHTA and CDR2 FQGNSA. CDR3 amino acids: CASSSGQRNQPQHF. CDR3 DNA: TGTGCCAGCAGCTCGGGACAGCGTAATCAGCCCCAGCATTTT.

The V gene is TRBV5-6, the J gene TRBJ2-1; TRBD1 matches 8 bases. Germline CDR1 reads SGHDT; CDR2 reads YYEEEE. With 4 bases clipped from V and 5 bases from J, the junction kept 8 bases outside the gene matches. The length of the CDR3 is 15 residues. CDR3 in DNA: TGTGCCAGCAGCGAGGTAGGACAGGGACACAATGAGCAGTTCTTC. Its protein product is CASSEVGQGHNEQFF.

The CDR3 region has the DNA TGTGCCAGCAGCCGGGACAGGGGGAGGTATGAGCAGTTCTTC. Protein sequence: CASSRDRGRYEQFF. The V gene is TRBV6-4, the J gene TRBJ2-1, with TRBD1 matching 11 bases. This CDR3 is built from 14 residues. The germline V gene has CDR1 MRHNA and CDR2 SNTAGT. The junction had 6 bases not matched to a gene; V was cut back by 6 bases and J by 8 bases.

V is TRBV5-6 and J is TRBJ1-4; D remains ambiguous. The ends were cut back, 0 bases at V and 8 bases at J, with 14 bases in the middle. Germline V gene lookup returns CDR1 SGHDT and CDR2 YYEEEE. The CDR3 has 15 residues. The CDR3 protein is CASSLAGGFSEKLFF. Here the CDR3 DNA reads TGTGCCAGCAGCTTGGCCGGAGGGTTTAGCGAAAAACTGTTTTTT.

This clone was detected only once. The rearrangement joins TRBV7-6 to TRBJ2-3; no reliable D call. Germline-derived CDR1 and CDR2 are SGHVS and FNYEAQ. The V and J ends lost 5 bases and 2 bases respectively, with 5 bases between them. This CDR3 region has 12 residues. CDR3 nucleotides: TGTGCCAGCAGCCCGTACACAGATACGCAGTATTTT. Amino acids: CASSPYTDTQYF.